This T cell receptor (beta chain) was observed in a study of PD-L1 blockade in urothelial cancer. Noted time point: pretreatment peripheral blood. The protocol was immunoSEQ multiplex PCR, while the TCRdb copy is restricted to in-frame clones and leaves out a portion. Of 85,000 to 95,000 clones in the sample, 90% were seen once. CDR1 is LNHDA, CDR2 SQIVND, per germline (reference sequence). This CDR3 region has 15 residues. Trimming left V 6 bases short and J 2 bases short, with 11 bases between. This sequence originates from a man aged 55 to 69 with urothelial cancer. Sequenced here: PBMCs, sampled around atezolizumab (anti-PD-L1) treatment. J is TRBJ2-6 and V is TRBV19; D might be TRBD2 (6 bases). Here the CDR3 DNA reads TGTGCCAGTAGCACCAGGGAGGCTGGGGCCAACGTCCTGACTTTC. Amino acid sequence: CASSTREAGANVLTF. Drawing the rest from reference TRBV19 and TRBJ2-6, the complete variable domain is DGGITQSPKYLFRKEGQNVTLSCEQNLNHDAMYWYRQDPGQGLRLIYYSQIVNDFQKGDIAEGYSVSREKKESFPLTVTSAQKNPTAFYLCASSTREAGANVLTFGAGSRLTVL.